This T cell receptor (beta chain) came from a study of T cell responses to AZD1222 COVID-19 vaccine. Study results and caveats: Increases in Spike-specific TCR breadth and depth were seen after two AZD1222 doses.

Looked up from germline, CDR1 is MGHDK and CDR2 is SYGVNS. The CDR3 is made up of 14 amino acids. Sequenced by immunoSEQ multiplex PCR; TCRdb stores in-frame clones only, minus some. Seen here are 150,000 to 200,000 clones, about 88% observed once, and the top ten hold more than 5%. As for this clone: The antigen is not known. One end of the junction is discordant with germline, which a read error may explain.

This TCR came from an adult in good health. This specimen was peripheral blood, taken on day 0 of AZD1222 vaccination. The chain links TRBV25-1 to TRBJ1-5; 10 nucleotides align to TRBD1. The CDR3 DNA reads TGTACCAGCAGCGGACAGGGGGGAAATCAGCCCCAGCATTTT. It codes for CTSSGQGGNQPQHF. Full variable domain (outside the CDR3, taken from reference TRBV25-1 and TRBJ1-5): EADIYQTPRYLVIGTGKKITLECSQTMGHDKMYWYQQDPGMELHLIHYSYGVNSTEKGDLSSESTVSRIRTEHFPLTLESARPSHTSQYLCTSSGQGGNQPQHFGDGTRLSIL.